Each of the 4 T cell receptor beta chains below was sequenced from the same sample in a study of spatial heterogeneity in lung cancer. Their antigens remain unidentified. Time point specified: sample taken at primary tumor resection. TCRdb passed the 5' RACE reads through MiXCR, listing each CDR3 protein once. The sample yields about 100,000 distinct CDR3 sequences, 4.4% seen once. Study-wide results and caveats: Expanded alpha and beta TCR counts within tumors tracked tumor mutation counts.

The sample was lung tumor tissue, taken at surgery. These receptors all stem from a male donor with early-stage non-small cell lung cancer.

This clonotype appeared many times. This chain joins TRBV5-1 and TRBJ2-1, with 7 nucleotides matching TRBD2. The CDR3 has 15 amino acids. Trimming took 3 bases from V and 8 from J; bases not matched to a gene: 11. CDR1 is SGHRS, CDR2 YFSETQ, per germline. The CDR3 region is CASSSGEGGIDEQFF. In nucleotides, the CDR3 is TGCGCCAGCAGCTCCGGAGAGGGAGGGATCGATGAGCAGTTCTTC. The full variable domain, completed using reference TRBV5-1 and TRBJ2-1, is KAGVTQTPRYLIKTRGQQVTLSCSPISGHRSVSWYQQTPGQGLQFLFEYFSETQRNKGNFPGRFSGRQFSNSRSEMNVSTLELGDSALYLCASSSGEGGIDEQFFGPGTRLTVL.

This clonotype was found many times. The V call is TRBV6-6, the J call TRBJ1-1, with a tentative D call TRBD1 (5 bases). Germline V gene sequence: CDR1 MNHNY, CDR2 SVGAGI (reference sequence). This CDR3 spans 14 amino acids. V dropped 6 bases and J dropped 1 base, with 12 bases sitting between them. CDR3 region: CASRLRGENTEAFF. The CDR3 DNA reads TGTGCCAGCAGGTTGAGGGGTGAGAACACTGAAGCTTTCTTT.

At least ten counts were recorded for this clonotype. The genes are TRBV25-1 and TRBJ2-1, with unresolved D. Germline lookup yields CDR1 MGHDK and CDR2 SYGVNS. The CDR3 loop spans 12 amino acids. Trimming stripped 5 bases from V and 12 bases from J, with 14 bases between. The CDR3 loop reads CASSKGGLRQFF. Here the CDR3 DNA reads TGTGCCAGCAGTAAAGGCGGCTTGCGGCAGTTCTTC.

This clonotype was observed many times. The V call is TRBV9, the J call TRBJ2-1; TRBD2 aligns across 7 bases. With 4 bases clipped from V and 9 bases from J, the junction kept 16 bases outside the gene matches. The CDR3 is 16 amino acids. Germline lookup yields CDR1 SGDLS and CDR2 YYNGEE. This CDR3 reads CASSPRLAHRSSEQFF. The DNA for the CDR3 is TGTGCCAGCAGCCCCAGACTAGCCCACCGGAGCAGTGAGCAGTTCTTC.